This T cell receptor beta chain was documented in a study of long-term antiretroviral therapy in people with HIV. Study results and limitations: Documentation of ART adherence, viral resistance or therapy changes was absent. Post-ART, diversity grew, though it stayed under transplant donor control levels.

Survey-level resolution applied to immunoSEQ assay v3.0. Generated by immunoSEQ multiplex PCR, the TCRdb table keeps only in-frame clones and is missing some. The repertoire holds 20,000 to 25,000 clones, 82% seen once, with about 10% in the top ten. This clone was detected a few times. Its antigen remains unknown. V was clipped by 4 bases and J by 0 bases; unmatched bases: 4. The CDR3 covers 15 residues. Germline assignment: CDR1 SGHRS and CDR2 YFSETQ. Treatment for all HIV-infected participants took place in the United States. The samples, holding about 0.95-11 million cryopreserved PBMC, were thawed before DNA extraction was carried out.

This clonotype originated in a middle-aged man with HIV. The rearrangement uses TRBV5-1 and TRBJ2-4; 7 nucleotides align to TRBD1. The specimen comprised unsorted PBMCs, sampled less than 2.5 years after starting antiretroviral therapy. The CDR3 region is CASSPGQLAKNIQYF. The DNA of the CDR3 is TGCGCCAGCAGCCCGGGACAGCTAGCCAAAAACATTCAGTACTTC.